Listed below are T cell receptor beta chains from one sample, sequenced in a study of shared clonotypes between healthy human individuals. Here immunoSEQ multiplex PCR was the method, and the copy in TCRdb shows in-frame clones only, minus some. The table records 2 million or so clones, 85% to 95% of them present only once. Sequencing was carried out using naive CD4+ T cells sorted from blood. The receptors were gathered from a man aged 18 to 35 in good health. Both conserved end residues are part of each CDR3. The D gene is left open where the match is weak.

J,D,V,CDR3,DNA
TRBJ2-7,-,TRBV5-4,CASSPTVSYEQYF,TGTGCCAGCAGTCCGACAGTGTCCTACGAGCAGTACTTC
TRBJ2-3,-,TRBV5-1,CASSETSSDTQYF,TGCGCCAGCAGCGAGACTAGTTCGGATACGCAGTATTTT
TRBJ1-3,TRBD1,TRBV5-1,CASSSQGAAGNTIYF,TGCGCCAGCAGCTCACAGGGGGCTGCAGGAAACACCATATATTTT
TRBJ2-3,TRBD2,TRBV10-3,CAIRGLEDTQYF,TGTGCCATCAGGGGACTAGAGGATACGCAGTATTTT
TRBJ1-5,-,TRBV10-3,CAISLDSRYQPQHF,TGTGCCATCAGCTTGGACAGCCGGTATCAGCCCCAGCATTTT
TRBJ2-2,-,TRBV7-9,CASSLGAGSGELFF,TGTGCCAGCAGCCTCGGGGCGGGCTCCGGGGAGCTGTTTTTT
TRBJ1-5,-,TRBV7-2,CASSPTLGLSNQPQHF,TGTGCCAGCAGCCCGACATTGGGACTTAGCAATCAGCCCCAGCATTTT
TRBJ2-7,TRBD1,TRBV11-2,CASSQSPAWGTGYEQYF,TGTGCCAGCAGTCAAAGCCCGGCCTGGGGGACAGGCTACGAGCAGTACTTC
TRBJ2-7,TRBD1,TRBV5-1,CASTLDRGVREQYF,TGCGCCAGCACCTTGGACAGGGGAGTACGGGAGCAGTACTTC
TRBJ1-1,TRBD1,TRBV27,CASSRQGTEAFF,TGTGCCAGCAGTCGACAGGGCACTGAAGCTTTCTTT